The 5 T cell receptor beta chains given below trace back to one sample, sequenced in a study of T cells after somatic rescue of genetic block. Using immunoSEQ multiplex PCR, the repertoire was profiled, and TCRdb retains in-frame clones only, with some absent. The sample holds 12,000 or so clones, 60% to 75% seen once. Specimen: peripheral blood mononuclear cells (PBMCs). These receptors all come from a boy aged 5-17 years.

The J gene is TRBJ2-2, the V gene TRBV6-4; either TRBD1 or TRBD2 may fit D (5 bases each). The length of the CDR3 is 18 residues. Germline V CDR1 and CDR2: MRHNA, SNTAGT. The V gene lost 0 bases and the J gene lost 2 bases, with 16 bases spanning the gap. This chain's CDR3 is CASSDSIRKRDNTGELFF. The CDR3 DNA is TGTGCCAGCAGTGACTCGATCCGAAAAAGGGACAACACCGGGGAGCTGTTTTTT.

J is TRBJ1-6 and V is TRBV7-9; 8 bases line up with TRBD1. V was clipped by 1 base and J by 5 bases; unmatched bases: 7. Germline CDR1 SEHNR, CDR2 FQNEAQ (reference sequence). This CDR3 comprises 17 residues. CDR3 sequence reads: CASSLELTGVNNSPLHF. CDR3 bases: TGTGCCAGCAGCTTAGAGTTGACAGGGGTCAATAATTCACCCCTCCACTTT.

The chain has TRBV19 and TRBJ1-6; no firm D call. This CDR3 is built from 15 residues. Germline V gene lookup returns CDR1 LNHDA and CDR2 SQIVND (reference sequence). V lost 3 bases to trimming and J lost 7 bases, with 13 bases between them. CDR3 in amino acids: CASSINSQGNSPLHF. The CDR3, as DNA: TGTGCCAGTAGTATTAACAGTCAAGGGAATTCACCCCTCCACTTT.

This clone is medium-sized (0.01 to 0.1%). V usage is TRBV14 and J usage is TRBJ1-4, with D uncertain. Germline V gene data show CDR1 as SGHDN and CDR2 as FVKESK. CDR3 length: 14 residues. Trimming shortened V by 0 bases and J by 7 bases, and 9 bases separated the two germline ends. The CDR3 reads CASSQDSGSEKLFF. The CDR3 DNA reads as TGTGCCAGCAGCCAAGATAGTGGTAGTGAAAAACTGTTTTTT.

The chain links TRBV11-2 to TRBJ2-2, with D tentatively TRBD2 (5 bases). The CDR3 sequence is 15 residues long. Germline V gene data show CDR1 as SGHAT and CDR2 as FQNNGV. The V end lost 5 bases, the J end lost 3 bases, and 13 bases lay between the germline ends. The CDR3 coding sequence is TGTGCCAGCAGCCGGACTGGGCAGTACACCGGGGAGCTGTTTTTT. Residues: CASSRTGQYTGELFF. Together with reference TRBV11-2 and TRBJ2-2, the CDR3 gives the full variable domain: EAGVAQSPRYKIIEKRQSVAFWCNPISGHATLYWYQQILGQGPKLLIQFQNNGVVDDSQLPKDRFSAERLKGVDSTLKIQPAKLEDSAVYLCASSRTGQYTGELFFGEGSRLTVL.